This T cell receptor beta chain is from a study of tumor-infiltrating lymphocytes in primary liver carcinoma. Researchers drew blood RNA from unsorted whole blood and extracted germline DNA as well. CDR1 is MNHEY and CDR2 is SVGAGI in the germline V gene. This CDR3 contains 12 residues. The authors made TCR beta cDNA from around 500 ng total RNA with a constant-region primer. Three nested multiplex PCR rounds, a slightly modified ARM-PCR method, built the TCR beta libraries. The study ran its first two PCR rounds for around 9 cycles each, using TRBV1-TRBV30 forward primers and a C-beta reverse primer. TCRdb reanalysed the multiplex PCR reads using MiXCR and keeps one entry per CDR3 protein. The data hold a few hundred thousand distinct CDR3 sequences, with about three fifths observed a single time. Concerning this clonotype itself: At one of its ends the junction is not consistent with the germline gene, which may arise from a read error.

This chain links TRBV6-5 with TRBJ1-2; D possibly corresponds to TRBD1 (6 bases). The TCR originated in a woman aged 25 to 39 with primary liver carcinoma and hepatitis B virus infection. The sequenced sample was peripheral blood. CDR3 sequence: CARSAGTHGYTF. The DNA of the CDR3 is TGTGCCCGCAGTGCCGGGACACATGGCTACACCTTC.